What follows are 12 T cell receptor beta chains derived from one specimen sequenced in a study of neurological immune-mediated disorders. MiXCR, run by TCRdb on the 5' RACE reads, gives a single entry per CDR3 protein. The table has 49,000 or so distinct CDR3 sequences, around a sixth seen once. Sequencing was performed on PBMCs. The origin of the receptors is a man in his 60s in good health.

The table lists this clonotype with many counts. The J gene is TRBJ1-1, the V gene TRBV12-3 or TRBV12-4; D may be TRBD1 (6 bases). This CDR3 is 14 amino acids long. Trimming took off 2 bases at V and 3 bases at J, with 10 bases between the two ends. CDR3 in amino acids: CASSLRGGYTEAFF. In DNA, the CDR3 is TGTGCCAGCAGTTTAAGGGGGGGGTACACTGAAGCTTTCTTT.

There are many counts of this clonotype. CDR3 sequence (DNA): TGTGCCAGCAGCTTAGTTGCGGGCCCCTCCTACGAGCAGTACTTC. Protein product: CASSLVAGPSYEQYF. The genes are TRBV7-2 and TRBJ2-7, with D perhaps matching TRBD2 (5 bases). The V end lost 1 base, the J end lost 0 bases, and 10 bases lay between the germline ends. The V gene's germline CDR1 is SGHTA and CDR2 FQGNSA. The CDR3 covers 15 residues.

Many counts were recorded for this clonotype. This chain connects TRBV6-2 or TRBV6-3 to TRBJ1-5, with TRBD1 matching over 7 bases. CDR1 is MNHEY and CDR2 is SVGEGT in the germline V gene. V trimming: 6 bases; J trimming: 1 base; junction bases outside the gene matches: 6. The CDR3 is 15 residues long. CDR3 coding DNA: TGTGCCAGCAGCCCCGGGACAGCGAGCAATCAGCCCCAGCATTTT. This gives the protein CASSPGTASNQPQHF.

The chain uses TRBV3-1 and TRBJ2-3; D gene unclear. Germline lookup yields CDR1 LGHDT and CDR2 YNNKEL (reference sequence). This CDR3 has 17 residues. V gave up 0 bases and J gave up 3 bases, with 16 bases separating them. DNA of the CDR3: TGTGCCAGCAGCCAAGATCGGATGGACCGCCAGACAGATACGCAGTATTTT. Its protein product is CASSQDRMDRQTDTQYF.

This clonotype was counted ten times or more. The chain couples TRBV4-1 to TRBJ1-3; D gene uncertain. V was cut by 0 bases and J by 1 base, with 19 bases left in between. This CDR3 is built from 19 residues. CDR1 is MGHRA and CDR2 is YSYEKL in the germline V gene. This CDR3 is CASSQDAGSYRRSGNTIYF. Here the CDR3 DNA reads TGCGCCAGCAGCCAAGACGCCGGTTCCTACCGTAGATCTGGAAACACCATATATTTT.

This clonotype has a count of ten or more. CDR3 sequence (DNA): TGTGCCAGCAGTCCCTGGGACAGGAGATACGAGCAGTACTTC. Residues: CASSPWDRRYEQYF. This chain uses TRBV12-3 or TRBV12-4 with TRBJ2-7; 8 bases match TRBD1. This CDR3 contains 14 residues. The junction had 7 bases not matched to a gene; V was cut back by 5 bases and J by 4 bases.

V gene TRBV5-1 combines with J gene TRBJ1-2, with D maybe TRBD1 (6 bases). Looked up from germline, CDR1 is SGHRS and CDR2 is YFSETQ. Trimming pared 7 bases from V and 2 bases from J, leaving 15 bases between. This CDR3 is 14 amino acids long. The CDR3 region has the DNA TGCGCCAGCGGGCACGGGGGCACCAACTATGGCTACACCTTC. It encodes CASGHGGTNYGYTF.

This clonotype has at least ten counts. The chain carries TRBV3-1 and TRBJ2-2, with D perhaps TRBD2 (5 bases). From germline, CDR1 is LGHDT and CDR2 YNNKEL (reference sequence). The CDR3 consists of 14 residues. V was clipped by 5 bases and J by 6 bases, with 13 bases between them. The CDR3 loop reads CASSYGPGAGELFF. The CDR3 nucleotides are TGTGCCAGCAGCTATGGGCCCGGGGCCGGGGAGCTGTTTTTT.

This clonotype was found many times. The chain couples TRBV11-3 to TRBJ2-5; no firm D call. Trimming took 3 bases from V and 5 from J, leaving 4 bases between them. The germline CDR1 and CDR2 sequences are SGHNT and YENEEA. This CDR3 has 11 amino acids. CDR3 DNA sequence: TGTGCCAGCAGCTTCCCGGAGACCCAGTACTTC. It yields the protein CASSFPETQYF.

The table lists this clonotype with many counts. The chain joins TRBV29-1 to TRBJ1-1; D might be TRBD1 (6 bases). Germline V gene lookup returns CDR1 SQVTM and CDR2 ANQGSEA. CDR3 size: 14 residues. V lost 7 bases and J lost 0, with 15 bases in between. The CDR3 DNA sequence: TGCAGCGGTGTTCCAGGGGTCATGAACACTGAAGCTTTCTTT. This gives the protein CSGVPGVMNTEAFF.

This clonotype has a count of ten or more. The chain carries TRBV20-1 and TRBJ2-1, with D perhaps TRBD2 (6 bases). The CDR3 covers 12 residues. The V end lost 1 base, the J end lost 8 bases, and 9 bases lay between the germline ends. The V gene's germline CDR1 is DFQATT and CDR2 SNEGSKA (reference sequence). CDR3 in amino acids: CSARVSGDEQFF. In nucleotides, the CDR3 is TGCAGTGCTAGAGTTTCGGGGGATGAGCAGTTCTTC.

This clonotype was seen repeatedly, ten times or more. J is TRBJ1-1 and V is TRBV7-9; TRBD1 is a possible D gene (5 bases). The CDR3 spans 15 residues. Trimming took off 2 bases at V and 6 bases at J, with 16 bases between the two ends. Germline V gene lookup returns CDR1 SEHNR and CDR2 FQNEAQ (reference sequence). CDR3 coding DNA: TGTGCCAGCAGCTTATACCAGGGTATTATAGCTGAAGCTTTCTTT. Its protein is CASSLYQGIIAEAFF.